The present T cell receptor (beta chain) was sequenced within a study of cytomegalovirus exposure and HLA in healthy donors. Study-wide findings and caveats: Per a later analysis, under 20,000 TCR beta sequences showed association with HLA alleles at 0.05 false discovery rate. In a later analysis, TCR beta V- and J-gene trimming showed a link to a missense DCLRE1C variant. Several top significant clusters appeared, in a later analysis, to be linked to common viral pathogens. Cytomegalovirus association was listed for 150 or so TCR beta chains.

PCR used 60 Vbeta primers and 13 Jbeta primers. Measured with immunoSEQ multiplex PCR; TCRdb has only the in-frame clones, and not every one. In the table there are about 110,000 clones, 60% to 85% of which are singletons. Of note for this clone: Its antigen is unknown.

The CDR3 is 15 amino acids. CDR1 is LGHNA and CDR2 is YSLEER in the germline V gene. V was pared by 4 bases and J by 5 bases, with 18 bases between. The chain is built from TRBV4-3 and TRBJ2-7; possibly TRBD2 for D (5 bases). Sequencing was carried out using PBMCs. The sequence derives from a female donor in good health and CMV-seropositive. In DNA form, the CDR3 reads TGCGCCAGCAGCCCAGAGGGTTTTGGGAGCGACGAGCAGTACTTC. Residues: CASSPEGFGSDEQYF.